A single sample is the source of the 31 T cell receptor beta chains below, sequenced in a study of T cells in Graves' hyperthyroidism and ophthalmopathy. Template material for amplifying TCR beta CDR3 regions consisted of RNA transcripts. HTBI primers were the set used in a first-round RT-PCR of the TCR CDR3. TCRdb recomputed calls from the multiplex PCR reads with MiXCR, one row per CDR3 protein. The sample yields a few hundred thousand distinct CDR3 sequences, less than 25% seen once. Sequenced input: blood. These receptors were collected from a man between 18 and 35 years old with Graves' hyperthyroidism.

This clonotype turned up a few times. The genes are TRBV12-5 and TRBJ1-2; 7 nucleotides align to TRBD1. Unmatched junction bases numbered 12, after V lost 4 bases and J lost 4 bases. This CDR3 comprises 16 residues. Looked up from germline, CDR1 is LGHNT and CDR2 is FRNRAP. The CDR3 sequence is CASGSRTGQESYGYTF. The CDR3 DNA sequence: TGTGCTAGTGGTTCACGGACAGGACAGGAGTCCTATGGCTACACCTTC.

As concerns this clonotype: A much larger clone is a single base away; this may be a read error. The CDR3 loop reads CAIRELGPGANVLTF. The CDR3, as DNA: TGTGCCATCCGTGAGTTGGGACCCGGGGCCAACGTCCTGACTTTC. V gene TRBV10-3 combines with J gene TRBJ2-6, with D perhaps TRBD1 or TRBD2 (5 bases each). Germline V gene lookup returns CDR1 ENHRY and CDR2 SYGVKD. There are 15 residues in the CDR3.

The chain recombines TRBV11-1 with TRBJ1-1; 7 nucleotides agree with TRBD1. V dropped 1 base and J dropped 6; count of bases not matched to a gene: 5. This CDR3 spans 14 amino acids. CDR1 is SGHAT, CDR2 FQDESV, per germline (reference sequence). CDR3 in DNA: TGTGCCAGCAGCTTAGTTACAGGGGCCGCTGAAGCTTTCTTT. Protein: CASSLVTGAAEAFF.

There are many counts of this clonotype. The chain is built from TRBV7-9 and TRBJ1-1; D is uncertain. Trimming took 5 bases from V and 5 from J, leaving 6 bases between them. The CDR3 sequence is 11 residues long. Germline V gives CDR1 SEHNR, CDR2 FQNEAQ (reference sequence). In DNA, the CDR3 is TGTGCCAGCAGCCGTAAGACTGAAGCTTTCTTT. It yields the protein CASSRKTEAFF.

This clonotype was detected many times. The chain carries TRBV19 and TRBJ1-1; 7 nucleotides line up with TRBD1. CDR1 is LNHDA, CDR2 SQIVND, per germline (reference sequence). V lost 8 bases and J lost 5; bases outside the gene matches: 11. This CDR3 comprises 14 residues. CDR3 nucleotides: TGTGCCAGTGAAATGGGACAGCTGATGACTGAAGCTTTCTTT. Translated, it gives CASEMGQLMTEAFF. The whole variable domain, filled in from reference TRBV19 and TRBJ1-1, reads DGGITQSPKYLFRKEGQNVTLSCEQNLNHDAMYWYRQDPGQGLRLIYYSQIVNDFQKGDIAEGYSVSREKKESFPLTVTSAQKNPTAFYLCASEMGQLMTEAFFGQGTRLTVV.

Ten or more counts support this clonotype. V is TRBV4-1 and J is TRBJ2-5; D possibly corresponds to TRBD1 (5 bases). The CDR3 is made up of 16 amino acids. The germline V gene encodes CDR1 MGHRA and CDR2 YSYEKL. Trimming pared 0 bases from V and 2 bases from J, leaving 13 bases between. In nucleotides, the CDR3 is TGCGCCAGCAGCCAAGATCAGGACATCGAACAAGAGACCCAGTACTTC. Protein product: CASSQDQDIEQETQYF.

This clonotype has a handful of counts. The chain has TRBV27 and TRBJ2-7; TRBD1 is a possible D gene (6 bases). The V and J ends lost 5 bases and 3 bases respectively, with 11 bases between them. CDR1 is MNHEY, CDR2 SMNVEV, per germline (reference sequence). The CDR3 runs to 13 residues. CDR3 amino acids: CASSRGSLYEQYF. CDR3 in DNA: TGTGCCAGCAGTAGGGGGAGTCTCTACGAGCAGTACTTC.

CDR3 protein: CASSWGGATQETQYF. The CDR3 DNA follows: TGCGCCAGCAGCTGGGGGGGCGCGACACAAGAGACCCAGTACTTC. The rearrangement links TRBV5-1 to TRBJ2-5, with D perhaps TRBD2 (7 bases). This CDR3 region has 15 residues. V dropped 3 bases and J dropped 2 bases, with 14 bases sitting between them. The germline CDR1 and CDR2 sequences are SGHRS and YFSETQ.

The CDR3 DNA sequence: TGTGCCAGCAACCACCGACAGGGCCGGAACACCATATATTTT. Residues: CASNHRQGRNTIYF. V and J are TRBV12-3 or TRBV12-4 and TRBJ1-3; 7 nucleotides line up with TRBD1. The CDR3 extends over 14 amino acids. Trimming cost V 7 bases and J 7 bases; bases outside gene matches: 10.

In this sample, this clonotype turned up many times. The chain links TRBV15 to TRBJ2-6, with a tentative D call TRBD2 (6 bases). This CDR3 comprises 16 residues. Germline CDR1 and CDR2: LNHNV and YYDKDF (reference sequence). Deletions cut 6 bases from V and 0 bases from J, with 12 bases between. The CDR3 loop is CATSVGEASGANVLTF. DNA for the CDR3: TGTGCCACCAGTGTCGGGGAGGCCTCTGGGGCCAACGTCCTGACTTTC.

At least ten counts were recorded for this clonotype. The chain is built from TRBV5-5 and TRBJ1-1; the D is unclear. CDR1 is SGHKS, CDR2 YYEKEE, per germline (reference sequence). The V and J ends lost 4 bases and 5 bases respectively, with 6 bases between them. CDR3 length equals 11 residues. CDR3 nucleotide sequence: TGTGCCAGCAGCACAAGGACTGAAGCTTTCTTT. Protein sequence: CASSTRTEAFF.

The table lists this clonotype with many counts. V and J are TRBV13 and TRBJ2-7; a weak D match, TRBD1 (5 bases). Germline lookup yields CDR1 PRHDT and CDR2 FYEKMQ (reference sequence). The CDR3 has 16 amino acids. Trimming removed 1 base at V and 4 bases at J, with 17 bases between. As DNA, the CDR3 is TGTGCCAGCAGCTTAGCTCTAGGGGCTACCCGGTACGAGCAGTACTTC. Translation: CASSLALGATRYEQYF.

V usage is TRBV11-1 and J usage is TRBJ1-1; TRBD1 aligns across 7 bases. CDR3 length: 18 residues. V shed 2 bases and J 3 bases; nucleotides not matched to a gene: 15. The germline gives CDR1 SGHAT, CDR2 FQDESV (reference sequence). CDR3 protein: CASSLRRIGGAGYTEAFF. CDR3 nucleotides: TGTGCCAGCAGCTTACGGCGGATAGGGGGCGCTGGGTACACTGAAGCTTTCTTT.

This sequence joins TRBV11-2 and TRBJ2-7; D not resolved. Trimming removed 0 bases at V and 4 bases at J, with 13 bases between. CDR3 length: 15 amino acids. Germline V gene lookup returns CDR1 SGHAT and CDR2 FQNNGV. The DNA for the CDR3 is TGTGCCAGCAGCTTAGATAGGGCAGAAAATTACGAGCAGTACTTC. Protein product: CASSLDRAENYEQYF.

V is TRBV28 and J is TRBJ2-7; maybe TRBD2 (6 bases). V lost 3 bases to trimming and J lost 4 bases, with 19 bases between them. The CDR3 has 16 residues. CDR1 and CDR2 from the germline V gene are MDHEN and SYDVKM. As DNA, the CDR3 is TGTGCCAGCAGTTTTGGCCCCATTCGGGGGACTTACGAGCAGTACTTC. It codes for CASSFGPIRGTYEQYF.

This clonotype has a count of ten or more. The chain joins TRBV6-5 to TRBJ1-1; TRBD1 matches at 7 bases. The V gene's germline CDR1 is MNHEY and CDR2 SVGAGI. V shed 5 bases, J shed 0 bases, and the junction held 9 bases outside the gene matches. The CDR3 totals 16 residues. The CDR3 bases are TGTGCCAGCAGTCGCCGGGACAGATATATGAACACTGAAGCTTTCTTT. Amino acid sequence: CASSRRDRYMNTEAFF.

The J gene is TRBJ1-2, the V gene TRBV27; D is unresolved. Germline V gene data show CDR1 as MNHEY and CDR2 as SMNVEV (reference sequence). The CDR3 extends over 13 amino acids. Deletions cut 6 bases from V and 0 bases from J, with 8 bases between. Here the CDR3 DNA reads TGTGCCAGCAGCCACAGTCCTAACTATGGCTACACCTTC. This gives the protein CASSHSPNYGYTF.

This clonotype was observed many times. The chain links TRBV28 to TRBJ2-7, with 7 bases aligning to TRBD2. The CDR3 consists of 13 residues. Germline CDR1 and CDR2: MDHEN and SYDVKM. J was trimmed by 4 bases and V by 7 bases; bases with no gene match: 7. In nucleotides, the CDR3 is TGTGCCAGCAAACCCGGGGGGTTGTACGAGCAGTACTTC. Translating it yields CASKPGGLYEQYF.

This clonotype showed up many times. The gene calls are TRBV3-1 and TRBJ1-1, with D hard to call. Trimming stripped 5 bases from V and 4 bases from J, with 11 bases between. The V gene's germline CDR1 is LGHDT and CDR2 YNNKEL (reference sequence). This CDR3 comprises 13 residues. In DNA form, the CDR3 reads TGTGCCAGCAGCTCCCATCCCGGCACTGAAGCTTTCTTT. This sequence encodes CASSSHPGTEAFF.

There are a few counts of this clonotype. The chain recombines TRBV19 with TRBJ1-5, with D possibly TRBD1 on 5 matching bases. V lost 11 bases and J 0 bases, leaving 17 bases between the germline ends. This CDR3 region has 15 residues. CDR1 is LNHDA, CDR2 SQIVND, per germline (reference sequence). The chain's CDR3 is CASRGDHYSNQPQHF. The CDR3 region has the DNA TGTGCCTCCCGGGGGGACCACTATAGCAATCAGCCCCAGCATTTT.

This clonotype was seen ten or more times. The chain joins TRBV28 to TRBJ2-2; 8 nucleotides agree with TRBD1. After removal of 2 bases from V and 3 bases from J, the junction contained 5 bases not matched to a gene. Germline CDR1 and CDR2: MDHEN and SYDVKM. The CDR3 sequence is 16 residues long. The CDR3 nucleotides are TGTGCCAGCAGTTTACCGGACAGGGCTTACACCGGGGAGCTGTTTTTT. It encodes CASSLPDRAYTGELFF.

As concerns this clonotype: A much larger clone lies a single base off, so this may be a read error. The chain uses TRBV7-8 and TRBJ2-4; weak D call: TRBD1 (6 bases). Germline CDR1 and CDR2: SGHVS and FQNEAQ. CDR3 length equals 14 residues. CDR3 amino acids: CASSPIGQKNIKYF. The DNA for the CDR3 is TGTGCCAGCAGCCCTATAGGACAGAAAAACATTAAGTACTTC.

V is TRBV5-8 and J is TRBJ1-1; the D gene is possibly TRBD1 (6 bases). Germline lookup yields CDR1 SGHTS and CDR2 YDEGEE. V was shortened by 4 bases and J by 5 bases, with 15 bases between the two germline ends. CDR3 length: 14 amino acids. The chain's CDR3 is CASSPYRVGTEAFF. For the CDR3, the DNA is TGTGCCAGCAGCCCTTACAGGGTGGGGACTGAAGCTTTCTTT.

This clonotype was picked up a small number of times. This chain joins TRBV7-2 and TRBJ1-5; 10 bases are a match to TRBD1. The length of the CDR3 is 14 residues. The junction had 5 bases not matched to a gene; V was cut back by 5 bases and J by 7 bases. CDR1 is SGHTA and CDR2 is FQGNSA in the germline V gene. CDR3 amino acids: CASSLGQGQQPQHF. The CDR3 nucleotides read TGTGCCAGCAGCCTGGGACAGGGGCAACAGCCCCAGCATTTT.

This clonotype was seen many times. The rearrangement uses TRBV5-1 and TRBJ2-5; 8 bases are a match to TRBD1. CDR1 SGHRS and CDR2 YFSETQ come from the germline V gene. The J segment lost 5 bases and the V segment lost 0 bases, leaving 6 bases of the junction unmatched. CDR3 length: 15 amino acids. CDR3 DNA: TGCGCCAGCAGCTTGGGCGACAGGGGCAGGGAGACCCAGTACTTC. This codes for CASSLGDRGRETQYF.

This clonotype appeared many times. Here the CDR3 reads CASRSPGQGWQPQHF. DNA of the CDR3: TGTGCCAGCAGATCACCGGGACAGGGTTGGCAGCCCCAGCATTTT. The chain is built from TRBV6-1 and TRBJ1-5, with 9 bases that match TRBD1. Trimming removed 6 bases from V and 7 bases from J; junction bases left unmatched: 10. Germline CDR1 and CDR2: MNHNS and SASEGT. The CDR3 has 15 residues.

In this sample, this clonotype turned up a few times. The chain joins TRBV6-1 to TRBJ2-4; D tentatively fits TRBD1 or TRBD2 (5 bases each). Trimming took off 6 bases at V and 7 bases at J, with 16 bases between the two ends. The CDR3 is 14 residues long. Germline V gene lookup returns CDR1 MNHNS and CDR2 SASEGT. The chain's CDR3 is CASRAPGKGNIQYF. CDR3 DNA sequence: TGTGCCAGCAGGGCCCCGGGAAAGGGGAACATTCAGTACTTC.

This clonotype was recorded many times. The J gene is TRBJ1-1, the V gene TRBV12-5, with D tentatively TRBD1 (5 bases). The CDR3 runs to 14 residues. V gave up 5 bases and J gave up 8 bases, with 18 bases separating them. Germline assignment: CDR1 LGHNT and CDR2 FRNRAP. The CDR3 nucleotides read TGTGCTAGTGGTATGAGACAGCGAGATGGGGAAGCTTTCTTT. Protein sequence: CASGMRQRDGEAFF.

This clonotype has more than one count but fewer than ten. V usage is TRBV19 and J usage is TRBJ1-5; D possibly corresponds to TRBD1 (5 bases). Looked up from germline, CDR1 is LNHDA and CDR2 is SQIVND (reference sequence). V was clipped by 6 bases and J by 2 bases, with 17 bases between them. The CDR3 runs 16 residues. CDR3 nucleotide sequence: TGTGCCAGTAGCCTATCCAGGGTTAGCGGCAATCAGCCCCAGCATTTT. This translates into CASSLSRVSGNQPQHF. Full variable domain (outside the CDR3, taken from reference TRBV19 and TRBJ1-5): DGGITQSPKYLFRKEGQNVTLSCEQNLNHDAMYWYRQDPGQGLRLIYYSQIVNDFQKGDIAEGYSVSREKKESFPLTVTSAQKNPTAFYLCASSLSRVSGNQPQHFGDGTRLSIL.

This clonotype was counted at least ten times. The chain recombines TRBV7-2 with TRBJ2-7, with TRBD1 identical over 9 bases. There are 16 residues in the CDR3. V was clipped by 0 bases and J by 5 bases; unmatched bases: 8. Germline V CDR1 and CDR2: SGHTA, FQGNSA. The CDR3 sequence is CASSLARQGGRNEQYF. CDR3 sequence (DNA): TGTGCCAGCAGCTTAGCCCGACAGGGGGGAAGGAACGAGCAGTACTTC.

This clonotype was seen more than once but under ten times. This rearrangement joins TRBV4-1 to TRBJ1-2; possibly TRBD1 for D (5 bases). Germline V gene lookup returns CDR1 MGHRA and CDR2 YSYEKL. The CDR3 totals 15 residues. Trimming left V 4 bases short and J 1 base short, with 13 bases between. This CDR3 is CASSREAGNNYGYTF. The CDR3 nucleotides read TGCGCCAGCAGCCGGGAAGCAGGGAATAACTATGGCTACACCTTC.